The TCR beta chain described here comes from a study of PD-1 blockade in mismatch repair-deficient tumors. General study points: All three positive peptides came from frameshift mutations, yielding 142 blood TCRs.

Trimming took off 4 bases at V and 5 bases at J, with 21 bases between the two ends. The CDR3 spans 17 residues. Looked up from germline, CDR1 is MGHRA and CDR2 is YSYEKL. TCRdb's copy holds only in-frame clones and misses some; the assay was immunoSEQ multiplex PCR. This table has about 14,000 clones, about nine tenths appearing once. Time point here: identical approximately 11-day culture without peptide (control). To note about this clone: Its target is unknown.

The specimen comprised cells cultured in vitro, sampled from a patient treated with pembrolizumab. The V call is TRBV4-1, the J call TRBJ1-5, with a possible D match to TRBD1 (6 bases). The sequence was obtained from an adult with mismatch repair-deficient cancer. CDR3 sequence: CASSPRPPGGSYQPQHF. CDR3 DNA sequence: TGCGCCAGCAGCCCCAGACCTCCGGGGGGCTCCTATCAGCCCCAGCATTTT.